This record covers a single T cell receptor beta chain. A much larger clone sits a single nucleotide away, making a read error possible. Alpha and beta constant-region primers primed reverse transcription of 400 to 650 ng RNA. Using multiplexing indices, alpha and beta chain libraries were generated apart by chain-specific third strand synthesis. TCRdb recomputed calls from the 5' RACE reads with MiXCR, one row per CDR3 protein. The profile shows under 11,000 distinct CDR3 sequences, approximately 8% of them singletons. This CDR3 is built from 16 residues. Germline V gene data show CDR1 as SGHTA and CDR2 as FQGNSA. All unsorted peripheral T cells were captured because whole blood was used without fractionation. This sample is drawn from a study of HIV-infected patients and healthy controls.

The sequence was collected from an adult in good health. Sequenced input: blood. This chain links TRBV7-2 with TRBJ2-1; D might be TRBD1 (6 bases). The closer fit of TRBJ2-7 to the DNA end suggests the J call may be wrong. CDR3 bases: TGTGCCAGCAGATCTAAAGGGACAACGAACTACAATGAGCAGTACTTC. Translation: CASRSKGTTNYNEQYF.